This T cell receptor (beta chain) comes out of a study of T cell responses to AZD1222 COVID-19 vaccine. TCRdb's table, derived via immunoSEQ multiplex PCR, lists solely in-frame clones and lacks some. The sample lists some 180,000 clones; 87% were seen once. CDR3 size: 12 residues. Trimming left V 3 bases short and J 9 bases short, with 9 bases between. J is TRBJ2-1 and V is TRBV12-3 or TRBV12-4; tentatively, D is TRBD1 (7 bases). Sequencing used peripheral blood, obtained 28 days after the second AZD1222 dose. This TCR derives from an adult who received the AZD1222 COVID-19 vaccine. The CDR3 nucleotides read TGTGCCAGCAGTTTCAGGGGGGCTGAGCAGTTCTTC. Amino acid sequence: CASSFRGAEQFF.